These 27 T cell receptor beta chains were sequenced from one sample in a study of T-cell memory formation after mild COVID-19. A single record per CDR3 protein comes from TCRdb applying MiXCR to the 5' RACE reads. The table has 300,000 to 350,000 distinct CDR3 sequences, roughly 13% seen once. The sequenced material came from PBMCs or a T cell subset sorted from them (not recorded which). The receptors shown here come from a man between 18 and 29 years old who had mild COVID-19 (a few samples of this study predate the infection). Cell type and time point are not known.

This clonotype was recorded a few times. CDR3: CASSLGWGACRGYTF. The CDR3 DNA sequence: TGTGCCAGCAGCTTAGGGTGGGGGGCATGTCGCGGCTACACCTTC. The rearrangement uses TRBV11-2 and TRBJ1-2, with a tentative D call TRBD1 (6 bases). Looked up from germline, CDR1 is SGHAT and CDR2 is FQNNGV. This CDR3 comprises 15 residues. The V and J ends lost 1 base and 8 bases respectively, with 17 bases between them. The full variable domain, with the rest looked up from reference TRBV11-2 and TRBJ1-2, is EAGVAQSPRYKIIEKRQSVAFWCNPISGHATLYWYQQILGQGPKLLIQFQNNGVVDDSQLPKDRFSAERLKGVDSTLKIQPAKLEDSAVYLCASSLGWGACRGYTFGSGTRLTVV.

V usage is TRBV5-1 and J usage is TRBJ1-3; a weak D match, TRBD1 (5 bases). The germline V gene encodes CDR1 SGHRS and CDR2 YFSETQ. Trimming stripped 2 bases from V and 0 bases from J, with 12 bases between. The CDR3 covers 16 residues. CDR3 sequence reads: CASSFPPGRSGNTIYF. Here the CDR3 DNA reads TGCGCCAGCAGCTTTCCACCGGGACGCTCTGGAAACACCATATATTTT.

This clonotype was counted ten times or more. CDR3 sequence reads: CASSFLAGYNEQFF. The CDR3 region has the DNA TGTGCCAGCAGCTTTCTAGCGGGGTACAATGAGCAGTTCTTC. The chain combines TRBV7-2 with TRBJ2-1; 9 bases fit TRBD2. The CDR3 is made up of 14 amino acids. Trimming took 3 bases from V and 4 from J; bases not matched to a gene: 1. Germline V gene data show CDR1 as SGHTA and CDR2 as FQGNSA.

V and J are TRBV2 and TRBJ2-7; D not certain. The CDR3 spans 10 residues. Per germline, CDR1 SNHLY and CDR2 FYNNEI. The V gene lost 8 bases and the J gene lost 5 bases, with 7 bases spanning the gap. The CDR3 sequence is CASQQNEQYF. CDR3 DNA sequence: TGTGCCAGCCAGCAGAACGAGCAGTACTTC.

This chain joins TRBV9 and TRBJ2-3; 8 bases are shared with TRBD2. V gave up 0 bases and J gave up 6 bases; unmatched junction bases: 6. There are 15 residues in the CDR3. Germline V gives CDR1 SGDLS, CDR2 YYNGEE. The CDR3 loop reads CASSVAPAGEDTQYF. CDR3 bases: TGTGCCAGCAGCGTAGCTCCAGCGGGGGAGGATACGCAGTATTTT.

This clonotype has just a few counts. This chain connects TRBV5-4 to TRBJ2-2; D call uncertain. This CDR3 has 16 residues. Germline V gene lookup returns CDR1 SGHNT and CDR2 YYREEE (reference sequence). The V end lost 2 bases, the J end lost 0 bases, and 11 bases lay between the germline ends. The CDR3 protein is CASSLGGTSNTGELFF. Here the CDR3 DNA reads TGTGCCAGCAGCTTAGGCGGTACTTCGAACACCGGGGAGCTGTTTTTT.

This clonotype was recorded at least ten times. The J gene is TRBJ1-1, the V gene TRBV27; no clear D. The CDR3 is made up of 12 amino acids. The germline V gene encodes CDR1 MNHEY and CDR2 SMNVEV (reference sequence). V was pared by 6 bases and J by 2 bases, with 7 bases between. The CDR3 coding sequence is TGTGCCAGCAGCTTACCTAACACTGAAGCTTTCTTT. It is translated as CASSLPNTEAFF.

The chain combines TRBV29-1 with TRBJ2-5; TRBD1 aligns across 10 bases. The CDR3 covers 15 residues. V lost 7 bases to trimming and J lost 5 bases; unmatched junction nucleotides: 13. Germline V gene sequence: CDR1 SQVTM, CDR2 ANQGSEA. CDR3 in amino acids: CSALPRDRGWETQYF. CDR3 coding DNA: TGCAGCGCCCTTCCCCGGGACAGGGGCTGGGAGACCCAGTACTTC.

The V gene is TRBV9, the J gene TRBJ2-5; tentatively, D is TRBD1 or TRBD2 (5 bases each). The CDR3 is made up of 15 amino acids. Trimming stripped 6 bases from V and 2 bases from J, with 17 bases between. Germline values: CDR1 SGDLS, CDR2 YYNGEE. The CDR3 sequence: CASTAASGRQETQYF. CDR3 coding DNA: TGTGCCAGCACCGCCGCGTCGGGGCGGCAAGAGACCCAGTACTTC.

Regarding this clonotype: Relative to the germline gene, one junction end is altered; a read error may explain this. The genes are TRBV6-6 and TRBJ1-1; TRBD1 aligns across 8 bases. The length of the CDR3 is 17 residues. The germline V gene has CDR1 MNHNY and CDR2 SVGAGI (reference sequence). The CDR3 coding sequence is TGTGCCAGCAGCTACTCGCAGGGGGCAAGACTGGACACTGAAGCTTTCTTT. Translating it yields CASSYSQGARLDTEAFF.

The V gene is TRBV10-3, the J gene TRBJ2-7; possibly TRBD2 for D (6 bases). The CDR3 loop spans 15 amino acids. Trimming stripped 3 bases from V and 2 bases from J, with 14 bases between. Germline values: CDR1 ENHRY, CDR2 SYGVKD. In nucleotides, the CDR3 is TGTGCCATCAGTGATCAGGGACTTCCTCCCTACGAGCAGTACTTC. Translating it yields CAISDQGLPPYEQYF.

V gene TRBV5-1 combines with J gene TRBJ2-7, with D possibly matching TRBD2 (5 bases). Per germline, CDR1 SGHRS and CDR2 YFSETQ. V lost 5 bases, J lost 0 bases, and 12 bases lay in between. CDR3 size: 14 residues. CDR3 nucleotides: TGCGCCAGCAGGGAACGGGGTGACTCCTACGAGCAGTACTTC. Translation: CASRERGDSYEQYF.

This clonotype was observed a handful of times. The CDR3 is CASSETGQGAHYGYTF. CDR3 DNA sequence: TGTGCCAGCAGTGAAACTGGACAGGGGGCGCATTACGGCTACACCTTC. This chain links TRBV25-1 with TRBJ1-2; TRBD1 matches 11 bases. Germline values: CDR1 MGHDK, CDR2 SYGVNS. Trimming at V came to 2 bases and at J to 8 bases, leaving 10 bases not matched to a gene. CDR3 length: 16 amino acids.

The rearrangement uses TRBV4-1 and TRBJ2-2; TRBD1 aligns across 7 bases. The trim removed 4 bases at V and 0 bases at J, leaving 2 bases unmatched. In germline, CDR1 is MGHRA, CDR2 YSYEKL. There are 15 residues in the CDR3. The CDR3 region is CASSRGQANTGELFF. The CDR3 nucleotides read TGCGCCAGCAGCCGAGGACAGGCGAACACCGGGGAGCTGTTTTTT.

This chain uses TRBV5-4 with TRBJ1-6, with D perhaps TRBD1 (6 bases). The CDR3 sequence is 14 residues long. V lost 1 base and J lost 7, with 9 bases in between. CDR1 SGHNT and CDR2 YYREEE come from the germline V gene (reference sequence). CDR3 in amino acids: CASSLLGTNSPLHF. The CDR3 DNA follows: TGTGCCAGCAGCTTGTTAGGGACAAATTCACCCCTCCACTTT.

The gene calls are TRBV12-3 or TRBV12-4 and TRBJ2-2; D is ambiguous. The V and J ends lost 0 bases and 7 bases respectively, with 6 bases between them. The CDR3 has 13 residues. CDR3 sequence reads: CASSLAMGGELFF. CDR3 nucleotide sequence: TGTGCCAGCAGTTTAGCGATGGGCGGGGAGCTGTTTTTT.

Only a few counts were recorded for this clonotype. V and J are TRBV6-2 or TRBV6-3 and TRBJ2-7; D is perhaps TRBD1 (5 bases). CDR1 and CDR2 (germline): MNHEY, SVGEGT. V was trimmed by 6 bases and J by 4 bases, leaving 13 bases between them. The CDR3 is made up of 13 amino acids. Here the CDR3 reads CASSRAGKYEQYV. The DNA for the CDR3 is TGTGCCAGCAGCCGGGCAGGGAAATACGAGCAGTACGTC.

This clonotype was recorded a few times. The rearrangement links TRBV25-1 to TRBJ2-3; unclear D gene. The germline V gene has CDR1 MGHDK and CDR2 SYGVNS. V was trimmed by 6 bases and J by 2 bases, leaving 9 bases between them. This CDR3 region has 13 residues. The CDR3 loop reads CASRATATDTQYF. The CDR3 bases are TGTGCCAGCAGGGCGACGGCCACAGATACGCAGTATTTT.

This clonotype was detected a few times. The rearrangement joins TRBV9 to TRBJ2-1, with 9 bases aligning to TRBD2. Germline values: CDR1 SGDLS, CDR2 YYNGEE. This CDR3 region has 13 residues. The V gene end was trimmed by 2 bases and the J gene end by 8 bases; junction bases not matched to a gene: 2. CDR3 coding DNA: TGTGCCAGCAGCGTTAGCGGGGGTGATGAGCAGTTCTTC. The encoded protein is CASSVSGGDEQFF.

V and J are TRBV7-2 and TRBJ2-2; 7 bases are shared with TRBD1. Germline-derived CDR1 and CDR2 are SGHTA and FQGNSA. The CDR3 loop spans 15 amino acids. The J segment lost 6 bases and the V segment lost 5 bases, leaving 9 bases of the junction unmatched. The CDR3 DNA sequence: TGTGCCAGCAGCCCACGACAGGGAAGGGCCGGGGAGCTGTTTTTT. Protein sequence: CASSPRQGRAGELFF.

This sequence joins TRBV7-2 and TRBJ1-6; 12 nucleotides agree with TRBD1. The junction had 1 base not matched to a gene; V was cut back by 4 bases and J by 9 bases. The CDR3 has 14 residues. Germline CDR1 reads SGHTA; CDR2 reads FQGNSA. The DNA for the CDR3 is TGTGCCAGCAGCTCGGGACAGGGGGCTTCACCCCTCCACTTT. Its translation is CASSSGQGASPLHF.

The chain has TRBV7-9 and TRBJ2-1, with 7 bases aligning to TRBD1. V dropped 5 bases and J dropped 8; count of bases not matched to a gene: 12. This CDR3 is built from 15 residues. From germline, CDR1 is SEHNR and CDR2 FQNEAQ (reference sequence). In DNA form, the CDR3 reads TGTGCCAGCAGCCCAACCCTCACAGGGGACCATGAGCAGTTCTTC. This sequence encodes CASSPTLTGDHEQFF.

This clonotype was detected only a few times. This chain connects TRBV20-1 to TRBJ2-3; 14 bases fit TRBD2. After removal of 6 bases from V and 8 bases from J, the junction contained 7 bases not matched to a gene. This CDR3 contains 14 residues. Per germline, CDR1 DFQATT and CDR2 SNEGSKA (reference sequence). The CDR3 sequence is CSARLAGGHGTQYF. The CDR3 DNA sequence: TGCAGTGCCCGACTAGCGGGGGGGCACGGTACGCAGTATTTT.

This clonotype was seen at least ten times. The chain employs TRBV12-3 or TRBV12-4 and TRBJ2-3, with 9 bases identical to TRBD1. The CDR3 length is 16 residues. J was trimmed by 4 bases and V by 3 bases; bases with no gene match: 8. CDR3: CASSFTGGLRADTQYF. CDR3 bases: TGTGCCAGCAGTTTTACAGGGGGCCTCAGGGCAGATACGCAGTATTTT.

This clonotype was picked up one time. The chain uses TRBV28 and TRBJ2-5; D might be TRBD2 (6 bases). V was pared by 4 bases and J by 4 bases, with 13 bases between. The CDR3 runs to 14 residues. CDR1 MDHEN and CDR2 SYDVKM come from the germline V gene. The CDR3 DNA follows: TGTGCCAGCAGTTACCCGGGGGAAGGAGAGACCCAGTACTTC. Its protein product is CASSYPGEGETQYF.

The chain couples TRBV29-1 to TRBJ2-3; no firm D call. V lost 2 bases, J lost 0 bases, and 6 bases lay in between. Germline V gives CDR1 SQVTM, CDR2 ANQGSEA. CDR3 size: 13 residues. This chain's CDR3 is CSVEKGSTDTQYF. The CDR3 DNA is TGCAGCGTTGAAAAGGGTAGCACAGATACGCAGTATTTT.

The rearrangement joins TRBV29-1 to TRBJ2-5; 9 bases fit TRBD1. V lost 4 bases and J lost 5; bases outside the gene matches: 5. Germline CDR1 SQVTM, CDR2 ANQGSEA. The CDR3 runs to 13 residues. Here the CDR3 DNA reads TGCAGCGTTGTGGACAGGGGCTGGGAGACCCAGTACTTC. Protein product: CSVVDRGWETQYF.